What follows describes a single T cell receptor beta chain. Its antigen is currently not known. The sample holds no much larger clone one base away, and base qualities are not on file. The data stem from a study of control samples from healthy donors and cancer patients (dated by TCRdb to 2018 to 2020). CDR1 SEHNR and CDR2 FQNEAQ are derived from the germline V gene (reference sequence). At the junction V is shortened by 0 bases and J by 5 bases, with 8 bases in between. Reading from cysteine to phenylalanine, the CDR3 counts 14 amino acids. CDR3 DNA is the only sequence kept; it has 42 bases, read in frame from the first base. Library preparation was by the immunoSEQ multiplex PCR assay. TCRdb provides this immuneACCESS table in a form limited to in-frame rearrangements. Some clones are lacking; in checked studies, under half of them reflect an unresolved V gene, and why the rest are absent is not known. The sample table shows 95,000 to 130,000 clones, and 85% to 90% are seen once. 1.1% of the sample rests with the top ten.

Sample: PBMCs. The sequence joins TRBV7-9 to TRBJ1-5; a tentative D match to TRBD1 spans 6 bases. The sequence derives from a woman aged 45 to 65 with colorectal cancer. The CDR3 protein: CASSLAGGDQPQHF. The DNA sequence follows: TGTGCCAGCAGCTTAGCAGGGGGAGATCAGCCCCAGCATTTT.